The clone carrying this TCR beta chain has only a few counts. Its antigen is unidentified. The data derive from a study of T-cell memory formation after mild COVID-19. TCRdb re-called the 5' RACE reads through MiXCR, storing one row per CDR3 protein. The data show about 200,000 distinct CDR3 sequences, with roughly 10% seen just once and 3% to 4.5% held by the top ten. General study findings and limits: The study detected some responding clones in pre-infection memory, suggesting cross-reactive memory joined.

V dropped 6 bases and J dropped 6; count of bases not matched to a gene: 4. Germline V gene sequence: CDR1 SGHTA, CDR2 FQGTGA. CDR3 length equals 13 residues. The origin of this receptor is a man in his late teens or twenties who had mild COVID-19 (a few samples of this study predate the infection). Cell type and time point are not known. The source material was PBMCs or a T cell subset sorted from them (not recorded which). The chain employs TRBV7-3 and TRBJ2-2, with 7 bases matching TRBD1. The CDR3 protein is CASRDTGAGELFF. The CDR3 DNA follows: TGTGCCAGCAGAGATACAGGGGCCGGGGAGCTGTTTTTT.